This is a list of T cell receptor beta chains from one sample in a study of shared clonotypes between healthy human individuals. Sequencing used immunoSEQ multiplex PCR; TCRdb keeps in-frame clones, though not all of them. The sample gives some 1.5 million clones, 95% to 99% of which show up once; roughly 0.45% is in the top ten. Sequenced input: naive CD4+ T cells sorted from blood. Every receptor here comes from a man younger than 45 in good health. The CDR3 runs from the conserved cysteine through the conserved F or W. The D gene is left open where the match is weak. Size tells how often a clone was seen (once, few, many) or the class of an expanded clone, and some rows leave it out.

size	V	J	D	DNA	CDR3
.	TRBV4-3	TRBJ2-1	TRBD2	TGCGCCAGCAGCCGACTACTAGCGGGAGGGGGCAATGAGCAGTTCTTC	CASSRLLAGGGNEQFF
.	TRBV5-1	TRBJ1-1	.	TGCGCCAGCAGCTTGGACCCAGGTGGGACTGAAGCTTTCTTT	CASSLDPGGTEAFF
.	TRBV28	TRBJ1-3	.	TGTGCCACCCAAGCAACAGCTGGAAACACCATATATTTT	CATQATAGNTIYF
.	TRBV5-4	TRBJ2-7	.	TGTGCCAGCAGCTTGGCCGGACTCCTCTCCTACGAGCAGTACTTC	CASSLAGLLSYEQYF
.	TRBV6-5	TRBJ2-7	.	TGTGCCAGCAGTTACGGCCCCACGAGGGAGCAGTACTTC	CASSYGPTREQYF
.	TRBV20-1	TRBJ1-2	.	TGCAGTGCTAGATCAATGTATGGCTACACCTTC	CSARSMYGYTF
.	TRBV5-6	TRBJ2-1	.	TGTGCCAGCAGCTTGAGGCTCGATGAGCAGTTCTTC	CASSLRLDEQFF
.	TRBV6-1	TRBJ1-3	TRBD1	TGTGCCATCGACAGGGGAAGATCTGGAAACACCATATATTTT	CAIDRGRSGNTIYF
.	TRBV2	TRBJ1-2	.	TGTGCCAGCAGTGCCACAGGGAAGTTAAATGGCTACACCTTC	CASSATGKLNGYTF
.	TRBV7-2	TRBJ1-4	.	TGTGCCAGCAGCTTGGGGGGTTGGGATGAAAAACTGTTTTTT	CASSLGGWDEKLFF
.	TRBV27	TRBJ1-1	TRBD1	TGTGCCAGCAGGGGGTTGGGACAGGGCGTTTGGGGGAACACTGAAGCTTTCTTT	CASRGLGQGVWGNTEAFF
.	TRBV19	TRBJ2-2	.	TGTGCCAGTCTCAACGGGAGCGCGAACACCGGGGAGCTGTTTTTT	CASLNGSANTGELFF
.	TRBV7-4	TRBJ2-6	.	TGTGCCAGCAGCTGGGGATACAGCTCACAAAGTCGGGCCAACGTCCTGACTTTC	CASSWGYSSQSRANVLTF
.	TRBV5-1	TRBJ2-1	TRBD1	TGCGCCAGCAGCTTGGTTCTCCGGGACAGGGGGAAGGTCTTC	CASSLVLRDRGKVF
.	TRBV6-5	TRBJ2-1	.	TGTGCCAGCAGTTGGACGGTGGACCTCAATGAGCAGTTCTTC	CASSWTVDLNEQFF
once	TRBV30	TRBJ1-2	.	TGTGCCTGGAGTTTTGCATCTGCGAGGGGACCTACTAACTATGGCTACACCTTC	CAWSFASARGPTNYGYTF
.	TRBV7-7	TRBJ2-7	TRBD1	TGTGCCAGCAGCTTATCGAAAGGGACAGGGACCTACGAGCAGTACTTC	CASSLSKGTGTYEQYF
few	TRBV28	TRBJ1-3	.	TGTGCCAGCAGTTGGACAGCTGGAAACACCATATATTTT	CASSWTAGNTIYF
.	TRBV6-1	TRBJ2-5	.	TGTGCCAGCAGTGAAGCGACCCCGGGCCCGCGGGAGACCCAGTACTTC	CASSEATPGPRETQYF
once	TRBV30	TRBJ2-2	TRBD2	TGTGCCTGGAGTGGAGGACTAGCGGGAGTCGGGGAGCTGTTTTTT	CAWSGGLAGVGELFF
.	TRBV5-1	TRBJ2-3	.	TGCGCCAGCAGCTTGGGACACGCGATCACAGATACGCAGTATTTT	CASSLGHAITDTQYF
.	TRBV18	TRBJ1-5	.	TGTGCCAGCTCACCAGAAGTTTCTAATCAGCCCCAGCATTTT	CASSPEVSNQPQHF
.	TRBV4-1	TRBJ2-5	.	TGCGCCAGCAGCCAAGGGTCCAGGGTATTAGAGACCCAGTACTTC	CASSQGSRVLETQYF
.	TRBV28	TRBJ2-5	.	TGTGCCAGCAGTTTAATCCAAGGGACCCAGTACTTC	CASSLIQGTQYF
.	TRBV27	TRBJ2-1	TRBD1	TGTGCCAGCAGTCTATCCCGTACCGGGACAGGGTTTAACAATGAGCAGTTCTTC	CASSLSRTGTGFNNEQFF
.	TRBV29-1	TRBJ2-1	TRBD2	TGCAGCGTAGAGACTAGCGGAACATACAATGAGCAGTTCTTC	CSVETSGTYNEQFF
.	TRBV6-5	TRBJ1-1	.	TGTGCCAGCAGTTACTCAAGACGGCATGAAGCTTTCTTT	CASSYSRRHEAFF
.	TRBV5-8	TRBJ2-3	.	TGTGCCAGCAGCCTGAGGGGCTGGGGAGTCCAAGCAGATACGCAGTATTTT	CASSLRGWGVQADTQYF
.	TRBV25-1	TRBJ1-4	.	TGTGCCAGCAGGGGTCAGGGGCGGTCTGAAAAACTGTTTTTT	CASRGQGRSEKLFF
.	TRBV5-6	TRBJ2-1	.	TGTGCCAGCAGCTTGCTAGCGAACAATGAGCAGTTCTTC	CASSLLANNEQFF
.	TRBV5-1	TRBJ2-7	TRBD2	TGCGCCAGCAGTCGACGGGAGGCGGGACCCTACGAGCAGTACTTC	CASSRREAGPYEQYF
.	TRBV9	TRBJ2-2	.	TGTGCCAGCAGCGTAGGCCTACCCAACACCGGGGAGCTGTTTTTT	CASSVGLPNTGELFF
.	TRBV7-3	TRBJ2-1	.	TGTGCCAGCAGTTTGGGGGGAGTTTTCTACAATGAGCAGTTCTTC	CASSLGGVFYNEQFF
.	TRBV2	TRBJ2-1	.	TGTGCCAGCAGTGGGGGGACTTTTACCTACAATGAGCAGTTCTTC	CASSGGTFTYNEQFF
.	TRBV7-6	TRBJ1-5	.	TGTGCCAGCAGCCAAGGGGACGGCCCCCATCGGCCCCAGCATTTT	CASSQGDGPHRPQHF
.	TRBV19	TRBJ1-5	.	TGTGCCAGTAGTGTCCCCCTGCAGCCCCAGCATTTT	CASSVPLQPQHF
.	TRBV5-5	TRBJ1-4	.	TGTGCCAGCAGCTTTGGGTTTCGGGATGAAAAACTGTTTTTT	CASSFGFRDEKLFF
.	TRBV11-2	TRBJ2-5	TRBD2	TGTGCCAGCAGCGTTGGGCTAACTAGCGGGGAGGAGACCCAGTACTTC	CASSVGLTSGEETQYF
.	TRBV5-1	TRBJ1-2	.	TGCGCCAGCAGCTTGGGGTCACAGACCCCGGGCGGCTACACCTTC	CASSLGSQTPGGYTF
.	TRBV18	TRBJ2-7	TRBD1	TGTGCCAGCTCACCATCACGTGTGGGGACAGGGCATAACCTTTACGAGCAGTACTTC	CASSPSRVGTGHNLYEQYF
.	TRBV9	TRBJ2-3	TRBD1	TGTGCCAGCAGCGTATTTGACAGGGCCACAGATACGCAGTATTTT	CASSVFDRATDTQYF
.	TRBV14	TRBJ2-5	TRBD2	TGTGCCAGCAGCCCGCGGACTAGCGGACAAGAGACCCAGTACTTC	CASSPRTSGQETQYF
once	TRBV18	TRBJ1-6	.	TGTGCCAGCGCGCCAGGGCAGAATTCACCCCTCCACTTT	CASAPGQNSPLHF
.	TRBV6-1	TRBJ2-5	.	TGTGCCAGCAGTGAAGCGCAGACAGCTAAACAAGAGACCCAGTACTTC	CASSEAQTAKQETQYF
.	TRBV10-3	TRBJ2-1	.	TGTGCCATCAGTGTTTACCCTAGGGGCCCCTACAATGAGCAGTTCTTC	CAISVYPRGPYNEQFF
.	TRBV9	TRBJ2-1	TRBD1	TGTGCCAGCAGCGTGGAAGACAGGGCCTGGAGTAGTGAGCAGTTCTTC	CASSVEDRAWSSEQFF
.	TRBV14	TRBJ2-2	TRBD1	TGTGCCAGCAGCCCGACAGGGGGCAACACCGGGGAGCTGTTTTTT	CASSPTGGNTGELFF